This section outlines one T cell receptor (beta chain) sequence together with its context. What it binds is not known. Other DNA sequences from this sample encode an identical CDR3 as well. These data belong to a study of OX40 agonist ivuxolimab in advanced cancers. Study-wide background: Dose-escalation patients had hepatocellular carcinoma, melanoma, renal cell or head and neck cancer.

Overall study results and limits: Some of the lowest clonal expansion was seen in partial responders at 0.1-3.0 mg/kg. CD8+ T cells showed, on average, more clonal expansion than CD4+ cells.

TCRdb's table, derived via immunoSEQ multiplex PCR, lists solely in-frame clones and lacks some. The data show approximately 70,000 clones, 86% seen once. The sequences come from CD4+ or CD8+ T cells sorted from blood, collected in a trial of the OX40 agonist ivuxolimab. The receptor comes from an adult with an advanced solid tumor such as melanoma, head and neck, liver or kidney cancer.

This CDR3 is CASSLTGAETQYF. The DNA for the CDR3 is TGCGCCAGCAGCCTAACAGGGGCAGAGACCCAGTACTTC. The V and J genes are TRBV5-1 and TRBJ2-5, with TRBD1 matching over 7 bases. The CDR3 has 13 residues. In germline, CDR1 is SGHRS, CDR2 YFSETQ. V lost 4 bases to trimming and J lost 4 bases; unmatched junction nucleotides: 4.